A single sample gave rise to the 2 T cell receptor beta chains below, sequenced in a study of cytomegalovirus exposure and HLA in healthy donors. Both 60 Vbeta primers and 13 Jbeta primers went into the PCR. Generated by immunoSEQ multiplex PCR, the TCRdb table keeps only in-frame clones and is missing some. The sample carries around 190,000 clones, 79% recorded once. Sequenced sample: PBMCs. These receptors were collected from a woman between 18 and 29 years old in good health and CMV-seronegative.

The chain is built from TRBV15 and TRBJ1-1, with 8 bases fitting TRBD1. The trim removed 8 bases at V and 11 bases at J, leaving 13 bases unmatched. Germline assignment: CDR1 LNHNV and CDR2 YYDKDF (reference sequence). CDR3 length: 13 residues. CDR3 sequence (DNA): TGTGCCACCGAAAAGATAGGGACAGGCGCGGCTTTCTTT. Protein: CATEKIGTGAAFF.

The V gene is TRBV10-1, the J gene TRBJ2-5; TRBD2 is a possible D gene (6 bases). The CDR3 extends over 14 amino acids. Germline CDR1 reads WNHNN; CDR2 reads SYGVQD (reference sequence). The V and J ends lost 2 bases and 2 bases respectively, with 9 bases between them. The CDR3 loop is CASSELGRQETQYF. CDR3 bases: TGCGCCAGCAGTGAGCTAGGGAGGCAAGAGACCCAGTACTTC.